This TCR beta chain was obtained from a study of shared clonotypes between healthy human individuals. On the study more broadly: CD4 naive and CD4 memory each took three plates per donor, while CD8 naive took two and CD8 memory one. The study's findings and limits: Against clonotypes common to all four donors, non-shared ones had lower generation probabilities. Despite large depth, sorted-subset datasets appeared incompletely sequenced. Approximately 5.4% of naive CD4 clonotypes were common to a handful of donors.

With regard to this clone: The target antigen is unknown.

The data were produced by immunoSEQ multiplex PCR, yet TCRdb's version contains in-frame clones alone and is incomplete. This table has over 800,000 clones, around 92% appearing once. Naive CD8 cells were CD45RO-negative, positively selected for CCR7, excluding terminally differentiated effector memory CD45RA+ cells. Material for sequencing was naive CD8+ T cells sorted from blood. The sequence derives from a young man in good health.

In nucleotides, the CDR3 is TGTGCCAGCAGCCCTTCCTCCGGGACTAGCGGGAGTCTCATCCCGGGGGGGACCCAGTACTTC. Translation: CASSPSSGTSGSLIPGGTQYF. The V and J genes are TRBV28 and TRBJ2-5; TRBD2 agrees at 14 bases. CDR3 length: 21 residues. Unmatched junction bases numbered 25, after V lost 6 bases and J lost 7 bases. Germline CDR1 reads MDHEN; CDR2 reads SYDVKM.